Sequencing of this TCR beta chain was carried out in a study of Ad26.COV2.S vaccination and SARS-CoV-2 variants. Study-level information: Ad26.COV2.S was injected intramuscularly once or twice, 56 days apart. Whole-study results and caveats: Reports say spike-specific CD8+ and CD4+ T cell responses covered substantial breadth after vaccination.

Treatment of the sample: about 20 received Ad26.COV2.S at low or high dose, single or two shots; about five received placebo; per-sample allocation not given. The samples were gathered on day 63 after the first injection of vaccine or placebo. With regard to this clone: Its antigen is not known.

Assay used: immunoSEQ multiplex PCR; TCRdb lists only in-frame clones, some missing. This sample has 350,000 to 450,000 clones; more than 75% occur once, and the top ten carry 3.4%. V lost 6 bases and J lost 4; bases outside the gene matches: 12. The CDR3 spans 17 residues. Germline CDR1 is LNHDA and CDR2 is SQIVND (reference sequence). Sequenced material: peripheral blood, taken in a trial of Ad26.COV2.S vaccine versus placebo. This TCR came from a person aged 18 to 65 who received the Ad26.COV2.S COVID-19 vaccine or a placebo. The chain carries TRBV19 and TRBJ1-5, with 10 bases fitting TRBD1. Here the CDR3 DNA reads TGTGCCAGTAGGTATAATCCGGGACAGGGGTATAATCAGCCCCAGCATTTT. Amino acid sequence: CASRYNPGQGYNQPQHF.